This entry features one T cell receptor (beta chain) sequence. No cognate antigen has been identified for it. Qualities for individual bases were not recorded, and no much larger clone is one base off. These data come from a study of blood T cell repertoires in COVID-19 (TCRdb year 2020). Background on the whole study: Samples from collaborators originated in the United States, Italy and Spain and spanned both the acute and convalescent phases of COVID-19. The material from the prospective study consisted of cDNA or gDNA derived from T cells, B-cell-depleted T cells, or PBMCs. The dataset comprised deeply sampled blood TCRbeta repertoires from subjects exposed to, actively infected with, or recovered from COVID-19. A freely available public database, intended as a resource for researchers studying the immune response to SARS-CoV-2, is where the repertoires were released. Samples were obtained from the ongoing ImmuneRACE study (first 160 participants) and from over 1,000 subjects provided by 6 global collaborators. Where HLA class I and class II types were available, the types were taken from metadata supplied by the sample provider, not from assay-based typing. Nearly every sample came with metadata listing a de-identified subject ID, COVID-19 status, age in years and sex.

TCRbeta CDR3 regions were amplified from genomic DNA by means of the immunoSEQ Assay, a bias-controlled multiplex PCR. On the study's bioinformatics: Within the assay, amplification of reference gene primers was used to estimate how many nucleated cells each sample contained. Sequence reads were collapsed and filtered to measure the absolute abundance of every unique TCRbeta CDR3 rearrangement. Productive Simpson clonality was computed per sample as the square root of Simpson's diversity index over productive rearrangements. TCRdb stores this immuneACCESS table with in-frame sequences only. Part of the clones is absent; in the studies checked, under half of the shortfall reflects unresolved V genes, and no reason is known for the rest. For V, J and clone size, that table is used; D and trimming come from the DNA. Here the sample has around 200,000 clones; approximately 88% occur a single time. The top ten clones comprise roughly 6.7% of the sample.

On the study overall, not on this receptor specifically: How much clinical and demographic metadata was included differed by source and by participant, and the metadata was provided uncurated.

Collaborating institutions collected whole blood in K2EDTA tubes following their own protocols. For TCRbeta analysis, collaborator samples were shipped as frozen whole blood, as isolated PBMCs, or as DNA extracted from either sample type. Based on the germline V gene (reference sequence), the CDR1 and CDR2 sequences are WNHNN and SYGVQD. The CDR3 spans 13 residues, from the cysteine through the phenylalanine. Left in the record is the CDR3 DNA by itself, 39 bases read in frame from the first base. Between the V and J ends, shortened by 6 bases and 6 bases respectively, the junction contains 11 bases.

Sequenced material: peripheral blood. This TCR came from a man aged 40-49 years with acute or convalescent COVID-19. The chain is encoded by TRBV10-1 joined to TRBJ2-2, with a tentative D gene TRBD1 over 6 matching bases. The CDR3 protein is CASRENRAGELFF. The DNA is TGCGCCAGCAGGGAAAACAGGGCCGGGGAGCTGTTTTTT.